One and the same sample provided the 4 T cell receptor beta chains below, sequenced in a study of CD8 T cell repertoires and HIV-1 epitope variants. No cognate antigen is known for these TCRs. Data came from immunoSEQ multiplex PCR; TCRdb stores just in-frame clones and leaves some out. The repertoire has around 4,900 clones, about 70% of them found once; the top ten carry approximately 41%. Sequenced input: cultured CD8+ T cells derived from PBMCs. The receptors stem from a male donor with HIV.

The rearrangement uses TRBV28 and TRBJ1-2, with D hard to call. Looked up from germline, CDR1 is MDHEN and CDR2 is SYDVKM. The V and J ends lost 0 bases and 8 bases respectively, with 13 bases between them. This CDR3 is built from 14 residues. The CDR3: CASSLWTDPGGYTF. CDR3 sequence (DNA): TGTGCCAGCAGTTTATGGACTGATCCGGGGGGCTACACCTTC.

The rearrangement uses TRBV7-9 and TRBJ2-3; D is unresolved. Trimming stripped 5 bases from V and 2 bases from J, with 8 bases between. The CDR3 extends over 13 amino acids. From germline, CDR1 is SEHNR and CDR2 FQNEAQ (reference sequence). The CDR3 loop is CASSQLVTDTQYF. For the CDR3, the DNA is TGTGCCAGCAGCCAGTTGGTCACAGATACGCAGTATTTT.

The chain has TRBV11-2 and TRBJ2-7; 8 bases align to TRBD1. Germline CDR1 reads SGHAT; CDR2 reads FQNNGV. Trimming at V came to 5 bases and at J to 3 bases, leaving 6 bases not matched to a gene. The length of the CDR3 is 14 residues. The CDR3: CASSPGTGLYEQYF. The CDR3 coding sequence is TGTGCCAGCAGCCCTGGGACAGGTCTCTACGAGCAGTACTTC.

This chain joins TRBV19 and TRBJ2-1, with TRBD2 matching over 7 bases. The ends lost 5 bases at V and 2 bases at J; junction bases unmatched: 3. This CDR3 has 14 residues. Germline V gene data show CDR1 as LNHDA and CDR2 as SQIVND (reference sequence). Written as DNA, the CDR3 is TGTGCCAGTAGTTCCGGGGGGACCTACAATGAGCAGTTCTTC. It translates to CASSSGGTYNEQFF.